The clone carrying this T cell receptor beta chain was seen only a few times. The data derive from a study of Graves' ophthalmopathy and Graves' hyperthyroidism. Pregnant or lactating patients and those with other autoimmune diseases or uncontrolled infections were excluded. Germline values: CDR1 LGHNA, CDR2 YSLEER. The J segment lost 2 bases and the V segment lost 4 bases, leaving 8 bases of the junction unmatched. The CDR3 has 17 amino acids. Amplification of the TCR beta CDR3 regions used RNA transcripts (as template). HTBI primers were employed in first-round RT-PCR, then a second-round multiplex PCR followed. TCRdb ran MiXCR on the multiplex PCR reads and lists one entry per CDR3 protein. The sample shows around 600,000 distinct CDR3 sequences, over 40% of them seen only once.

Sequenced sample: peripheral blood. The chain uses TRBV4-3 and TRBJ1-3, with 10 bases identical to TRBD1. The receptor was isolated from an adult man with Graves' ophthalmopathy. CDR3 protein: CASSPDPGQGPGNTIYF. The DNA for the CDR3 is TGCGCCAGCAGCCCCGACCCGGGACAGGGGCCTGGAAACACCATATATTTT.